These 19 T cell receptor beta chains were sequenced from one sample in a study of early T cells in non-severe SARS-CoV-2 infection. MiXCR, applied by TCRdb to the 5' RACE reads, yields one record per CDR3 protein. The sample lists about 130,000 distinct CDR3 sequences, just under 15% occurring once. The material sequenced was whole blood. The receptors originated from an adult who was a healthcare worker with PCR-confirmed SARS-CoV-2 infection or an uninfected control (not recorded which).

This clonotype was recorded a few times. The chain combines TRBV5-1 with TRBJ1-2; 9 nucleotides match TRBD1. V shed 3 bases and J 8 bases; nucleotides not matched to a gene: 8. The germline CDR1 and CDR2 sequences are SGHRS and YFSETQ. The CDR3 sequence is 14 residues long. In DNA, the CDR3 is TGCGCCAGCAGCTCCCTACAGGGGGCGAGAGGCTACACCTTC. Translated: CASSSLQGARGYTF.

The chain couples TRBV7-8 to TRBJ2-3, with 10 positions matching TRBD2. J gave up 6 bases and V 5 bases, and 2 bases lay outside the gene matches. Germline V gene lookup returns CDR1 SGHVS and CDR2 FQNEAQ. The CDR3 length is 13 residues. The CDR3 protein is CASSRGLADTQYF. In nucleotides, the CDR3 is TGTGCCAGCAGCCGGGGACTAGCGGATACGCAGTATTTT.

The genes are TRBV4-2 and TRBJ2-5; 7 positions match TRBD2. Trimming cost V 3 bases and J 1 base; bases outside gene matches: 2. This CDR3 comprises 14 residues. The V gene's germline CDR1 is LGHNA and CDR2 YNFKEQ. The chain's CDR3 is CASSHAGVQETQYF. CDR3 bases: TGTGCCAGCAGCCATGCGGGAGTCCAAGAGACCCAGTACTTC.

This clonotype turned up a few times. This sequence joins TRBV25-1 and TRBJ2-3, with 10 positions matching TRBD2. The V segment lost 6 bases and the J segment 3 bases; nucleotides outside the gene matches: 9. CDR3 length: 16 residues. Germline assignment: CDR1 MGHDK and CDR2 SYGVNS. The CDR3 DNA sequence: TGTGCCAGCAGCCCCGCAGCGGGGGGGCGGACAGATACGCAGTATTTT. Translation: CASSPAAGGRTDTQYF.

V gene TRBV11-2 combines with J gene TRBJ2-3; TRBD1 agrees at 8 bases. Trimming removed 4 bases from V and 3 bases from J; junction bases left unmatched: 3. Germline loops: CDR1 SGHAT, CDR2 FQNNGV. This CDR3 is built from 14 residues. This CDR3 reads CASSSRQGTDTQYF. The DNA of the CDR3 is TGTGCCAGCAGCTCTAGACAGGGGACAGATACGCAGTATTTT.

The V gene is TRBV6-6, the J gene TRBJ2-7, with TRBD1 matching over 9 bases. CDR1 and CDR2 (germline): MNHNY, SVGAGI (reference sequence). The CDR3 has 15 residues. V lost 2 bases and J lost 3; bases outside the gene matches: 5. The chain's CDR3 is CASSYTKTGGYEQYF. CDR3 nucleotide sequence: TGTGCCAGCAGTTACACTAAGACAGGGGGCTACGAGCAGTACTTC.

The chain's CDR3 is CASSSDSDPVYEQYF. The CDR3, as DNA: TGTGCCAGCAGCTCGGATTCGGACCCTGTCTACGAGCAGTACTTC. This chain uses TRBV13 with TRBJ2-7; D call uncertain. Germline V gene data show CDR1 as PRHDT and CDR2 as FYEKMQ (reference sequence). The germline V and J ends were trimmed by 4 bases and 3 bases, with 16 bases remaining between them. This CDR3 is 15 amino acids long.

This chain uses TRBV15 with TRBJ2-1, with 10 bases matching TRBD1. The J segment lost 1 base and the V segment lost 5 bases, leaving 5 bases of the junction unmatched. Per the germline V gene, CDR1 is LNHNV and CDR2 is YYDKDF (reference sequence). The CDR3 covers 16 residues. The CDR3, as DNA: TGTGCCACCAGCGGGGGACAGGGGATTTCCTACAATGAGCAGTTCTTC. It encodes CATSGGQGISYNEQFF.

The genes are TRBV29-1 and TRBJ2-7, with D perhaps being TRBD1 or TRBD2 (5 bases each). This CDR3 has 12 amino acids. The ends were cut back, 7 bases at V and 2 bases at J, with 12 bases in the middle. The germline V gene has CDR1 SQVTM and CDR2 ANQGSEA. CDR3 in amino acids: CSAGDGAYEQYF. CDR3 nucleotides: TGCAGCGCTGGGGACGGTGCCTACGAGCAGTACTTC.

This clonotype was recorded many times. The chain uses TRBV5-1 and TRBJ2-5; 13 bases are shared with TRBD2. Trimming took 6 bases from V and 1 from J; bases not matched to a gene: 12. The CDR3 sequence is 18 residues long. Germline V gives CDR1 SGHRS, CDR2 YFSETQ. This CDR3 is CASTDRGLAGATQETQYF. DNA of the CDR3: TGCGCCAGCACCGACCGAGGACTAGCGGGGGCCACCCAAGAGACCCAGTACTTC.

This clonotype was found a few times. The CDR3 protein is CASSTNSDTDTQYF. DNA for the CDR3: TGTGCCAGCAGCACCAATTCGGACACAGATACGCAGTATTTT. The gene calls are TRBV5-4 and TRBJ2-3; D is ambiguous. This CDR3 is 14 amino acids long. The ends were cut back, 4 bases at V and 2 bases at J, with 11 bases in the middle. Germline assignment: CDR1 SGHNT and CDR2 YYREEE (reference sequence).

The V and J genes are TRBV20-1 and TRBJ2-1, with TRBD2 matching over 9 bases. The CDR3 is 13 amino acids. Germline V gene sequence: CDR1 DFQATT, CDR2 SNEGSKA (reference sequence). Written as DNA, the CDR3 is TGCAGCCAGACTAGCGGAAACTACAATGAGCAGTTCTTC. It encodes CSQTSGNYNEQFF.

This clonotype turned up a few times. This chain links TRBV20-1 with TRBJ1-1, with D possibly TRBD1 on 6 matching bases. Trimming removed 3 bases from V and 9 bases from J, with 11 bases in between. CDR3 size: 11 residues. Germline CDR1 DFQATT, CDR2 SNEGSKA (reference sequence). The CDR3 spells CSARTDSQAFF. CDR3 DNA sequence: TGCAGTGCTAGGACGGACAGTCAAGCTTTCTTT.

The V gene is TRBV7-3, the J gene TRBJ2-3; possibly TRBD2 for D (6 bases). The germline V gene encodes CDR1 SGHTA and CDR2 FQGTGA. This CDR3 has 15 residues. Trimming stripped 5 bases from V and 6 bases from J, with 18 bases between. CDR3: CASSGSGPAGDTQYF. For the CDR3, the DNA is TGTGCCAGCAGCGGTAGCGGTCCTGCAGGGGATACGCAGTATTTT.

The chain carries TRBV18 and TRBJ2-7; maybe TRBD1 (6 bases). V shed 3 bases and J shed 2 bases, with 8 bases lying between them. The germline CDR1 and CDR2 sequences are KGHSH and LQKENI. The CDR3 totals 13 residues. This CDR3 is CASSPGQTYEQYF. The CDR3 DNA reads TGTGCCAGCTCACCGGGACAAACCTACGAGCAGTACTTC.

The CDR3 loop reads CARAEDTQYF. The CDR3 DNA is TGTGCCAGAGCCGAAGATACGCAGTATTTT. The rearrangement links TRBV21-1 to TRBJ2-3. TRBV21-1 is designated a pseudogene. The CDR3 spans 10 residues.

This clonotype was counted a few times. This rearrangement joins TRBV2 to TRBJ1-4; D gene ambiguous. Trimming stripped 8 bases from V and 8 bases from J, with 15 bases between. Germline V gene lookup returns CDR1 SNHLY and CDR2 FYNNEI. This CDR3 spans 13 amino acids. CDR3 sequence reads: CASAKGRGEKLFF. CDR3 nucleotide sequence: TGTGCCAGCGCTAAGGGCCGTGGGGAAAAACTGTTTTTT.

This clonotype was seen at least ten times. V and J are TRBV29-1 and TRBJ1-1; no definite D call. The CDR3 spans 15 residues. CDR1 and CDR2 (germline): SQVTM, ANQGSEA. Trimming left V 4 bases short and J 0 bases short, with 15 bases between. The chain's CDR3 is CSVVRPGEMNTEAFF. CDR3 coding DNA: TGCAGCGTTGTTCGGCCAGGAGAAATGAACACTGAAGCTTTCTTT.

This clonotype occurred many times. The chain couples TRBV10-1 to TRBJ1-3, with D unclear. Germline-derived CDR1 and CDR2 are WNHNN and SYGVQD (reference sequence). V was cut by 3 bases and J by 0 bases, with 6 bases left in between. The CDR3 is made up of 14 amino acids. The CDR3 DNA follows: TGCGCCAGCAGTGATTCAAGCTCTGGAAACACCATATATTTT. Residues: CASSDSSSGNTIYF.